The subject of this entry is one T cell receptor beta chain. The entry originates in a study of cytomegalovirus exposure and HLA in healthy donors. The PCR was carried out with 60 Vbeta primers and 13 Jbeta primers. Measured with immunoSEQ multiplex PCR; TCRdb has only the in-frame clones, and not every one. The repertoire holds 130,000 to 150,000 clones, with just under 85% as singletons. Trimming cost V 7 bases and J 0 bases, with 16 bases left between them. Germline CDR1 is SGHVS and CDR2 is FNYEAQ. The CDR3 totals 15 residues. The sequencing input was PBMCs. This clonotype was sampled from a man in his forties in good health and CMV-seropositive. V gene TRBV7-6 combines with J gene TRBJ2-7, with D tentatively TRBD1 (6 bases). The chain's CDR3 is CASTKSWDNSYEQYF. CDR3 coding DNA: TGTGCCAGCACAAAATCCTGGGACAACTCCTACGAGCAGTACTTC.